Described below is a single TCR beta chain sequence and its context. What it recognizes is unknown. This may be a read error, as it is one base from a much larger clone. Then a second PCR, running about 6 to 12 cycles, was carried out with a sample-barcoded 5' primer and a J-beta primer mix. Every cDNA molecule carried a tag from a template-switch adaptor bearing 12 random nucleotides. TCRdb used MiXCR to reprocess the 5' RACE reads, holding one entry per CDR3 protein. The sample yields 650,000 to 700,000 distinct CDR3 sequences, over 40% seen once. This entry is derived from a study of blood T cells in healthy people across ages. Study outcomes and limitations: Versus aged donors, long-lived donors had higher diversity and more naive CD4+ cells. Those diversity estimates obtained from one million T cells were thought to be underestimates.

The receptor was isolated from a woman at least 80 years old in good health. Material: blood.

Here the CDR3 DNA reads TGCGCCAGCAGCTTGGGGGGACCGCAGGAAGGCTACAATGAGCAGTACTTC. It translates to CASSLGGPQEGYNEQYF. The chain employs TRBV5-1 and TRBJ2-1; D may correspond to TRBD1 or TRBD2 (5 bases each). The J call may be incorrect, as the DNA end agrees better with TRBJ2-7. CDR1 is SGHRS and CDR2 is YFSETQ in the germline V gene. The CDR3 runs 17 residues.